A single sample is the source of the 7 T cell receptor beta chains below, sequenced in a study of cytomegalovirus exposure and HLA in healthy donors. The PCR made use of 60 Vbeta and 13 Jbeta primers. Libraries were prepared by immunoSEQ multiplex PCR; TCRdb keeps only in-frame clonotypes and omits some of them. The data show under 200,000 clones, roughly 90% seen once. Sequencing used PBMCs. The receptors come from a boy between 2 and 10 years old in good health and CMV-seronegative.

The chain employs TRBV7-9 and TRBJ2-2; maybe TRBD2 (5 bases). The CDR3 has 16 amino acids. Germline values: CDR1 SEHNR, CDR2 FQNEAQ (reference sequence). The V end lost 2 bases, the J end lost 1 base, and 11 bases lay between the germline ends. The DNA of the CDR3 is TGTGCCAGCAGCTTACAAGGACTTCAGAACACCGGGGAGCTGTTTTTT. It yields the protein CASSLQGLQNTGELFF.

V is TRBV2 and J is TRBJ2-5; 7 nucleotides match TRBD1. Germline CDR1 and CDR2: SNHLY and FYNNEI. Trimming removed 1 base from V and 5 bases from J; junction bases left unmatched: 7. This CDR3 has 15 residues. CDR3 sequence reads: CASSEEDSRGETQYF. CDR3 nucleotides: TGTGCCAGCAGTGAAGAGGACTCCAGGGGGGAGACCCAGTACTTC.

A few counts support this clone. The V and J genes are TRBV5-1 and TRBJ2-1; 7 bases map to TRBD1. The germline CDR1 and CDR2 sequences are SGHRS and YFSETQ. The CDR3 loop spans 16 amino acids. With 3 bases clipped from V and 0 bases from J, the junction kept 6 bases outside the gene matches. The CDR3 protein is CASSSDRVSSYNEQFF. The CDR3 bases are TGCGCCAGCAGCTCAGACAGGGTCAGCTCCTACAATGAGCAGTTCTTC.

The chain couples TRBV27 to TRBJ1-1; 7 bases are a match to TRBD1. Trimming cost V 2 bases and J 5 bases; bases outside gene matches: 8. Germline V gene data show CDR1 as MNHEY and CDR2 as SMNVEV (reference sequence). The CDR3 length is 15 residues. The CDR3 DNA reads as TGTGCCAGCAGTTTAACGGGGACAGCATCGACTGAAGCTTTCTTT. Protein product: CASSLTGTASTEAFF.

The V gene is TRBV7-9, the J gene TRBJ2-2; D gene unclear. Germline loops: CDR1 SEHNR, CDR2 FQNEAQ (reference sequence). The CDR3 contains 15 residues. V gave up 5 bases and J gave up 7 bases, with 17 bases separating them. CDR3 sequence reads: CASSLRTSSGGELFF. The CDR3 nucleotides read TGTGCCAGCAGCCTCCGTACTTCGTCGGGCGGGGAGCTGTTTTTT.

The V and J genes are TRBV21-1 and TRBJ2-7; no DNA check was done on the table's D call, TRBD2. TRBV21-1 is annotated as a pseudogene. This CDR3 has 17 amino acids. CDR3 sequence (DNA): TGTGCCAGCAGCAAAGAACCCGAGGTAGGCAGCTCCTACGAGCAGTACTTC. This codes for CASSKEPEVGSSYEQYF.

This chain joins TRBV27 and TRBJ1-2; 7 nucleotides agree with TRBD1. The CDR3 runs to 13 residues. With V trimmed by 2 bases and J by 8 bases, 5 bases remained unmatched. CDR1 and CDR2 from the germline V gene are MNHEY and SMNVEV (reference sequence). In nucleotides, the CDR3 is TGTGCCAGCAGTTTACGGACAGGTCGCGGCTACACCTTC. Its translation is CASSLRTGRGYTF.